This T cell receptor (beta chain) was recorded in a study of blood T cell repertoires in COVID-19. Looking at the study overall: Specimens from acute and convalescent COVID-19 originated in the United States, Italy and Spain. Sources were T cells, B-cell-depleted T cells, or PBMCs; the material itself was cDNA or gDNA.

As originally analysed: Nucleated cell counts were estimated from reference gene primer amplification. Clones were sequenced by immunoSEQ multiplex PCR, and TCRdb holds only the in-frame ones, with some missing. V, J and clone size reflect that table, while D and trimming were determined from the DNA. The sample comprises 55,000 to 65,000 clones, about 87% of which are singletons, and 6.9% rests with the top ten. There are 15 residues in the CDR3. CDR1 SGHRS and CDR2 YFSETQ come from the germline V gene. Trimming left V 4 bases short and J 4 bases short, with 18 bases between. The receptor comes from a man aged 60 to 75 with active or convalescent COVID-19. Specimen: peripheral blood. The chain carries TRBV5-1 and TRBJ2-7; a weak D match, TRBD2 (6 bases). The chain's CDR3 is CASSQPAGTLYEQYF. CDR3 coding DNA: TGCGCCAGCAGCCAACCGGCGGGAACCCTTTACGAGCAGTACTTC.